The 15 T cell receptor beta chains below come from one sample, sequenced in a study of PD-L1 blockade in urothelial cancer. Measured with immunoSEQ multiplex PCR; TCRdb has only the in-frame clones, and not every one. The table includes more than 30,000 clones, around nine tenths detected once. This sample comprised PBMCs, obtained around atezolizumab (anti-PD-L1) treatment. Receptor source: a man in his 60s with urothelial cancer.

The chain uses TRBV6-1 and TRBJ2-5; D might be TRBD2 (5 bases). The CDR3 extends over 14 amino acids. Germline CDR1 and CDR2: MNHNS and SASEGT. The CDR3: CVIPGPDYQETQYF. CDR3 coding DNA: TGTGTCATTCCCGGTCCGGACTACCAAGAGACCCAGTACTTC.

CDR3 protein: CASSLLEPSDTQYF. For the CDR3, the DNA is TGCGCCAGCAGCTTGCTAGAGCCGTCAGATACGCAGTATTTT. The V and J genes are TRBV5-1 and TRBJ2-3; D gene unclear. Germline assignment: CDR1 SGHRS and CDR2 YFSETQ. The CDR3 is made up of 14 amino acids. V dropped 1 base and J dropped 4 bases, with 10 bases sitting between them.

The table lists this clone with a count of one. The chain links TRBV6-5 to TRBJ2-2; TRBD2 is a possible D gene (5 bases). This CDR3 has 14 residues. CDR1 and CDR2 (germline): MNHEY, SVGAGI. V gave up 6 bases and J gave up 1 base, with 9 bases separating them. The DNA for the CDR3 is TGTGCCAGCAGAGCCCGGGGGAACACCGGGGAGCTGTTTTTT. Its protein product is CASRARGNTGELFF.

This sequence joins TRBV5-4 and TRBJ2-1, with 9 bases that match TRBD2. CDR3 length equals 15 residues. Germline CDR1 reads SGHNT; CDR2 reads YYREEE (reference sequence). After removal of 2 bases from V and 4 bases from J, the junction contained 4 bases not matched to a gene. The DNA of the CDR3 is TGTGCCAGCAGCTTTACTAGCGGGCGATACAATGAGCAGTTCTTC. This codes for CASSFTSGRYNEQFF.

This CDR3 reads CASSKPQGLVYEQYF. CDR3 DNA sequence: TGTGCCAGCAGCAAACCGCAGGGGTTGGTCTACGAGCAGTACTTC. The chain is built from TRBV21-1 and TRBJ2-7; TRBD1 was called by the table and not checked on the DNA. TRBV21-1 has pseudogene status. CDR3 length: 15 amino acids.

The V call is TRBV6-5, the J call TRBJ2-6, with 7 bases identical to TRBD2. J was trimmed by 4 bases and V by 2 bases; bases with no gene match: 5. Germline-derived CDR1 and CDR2 are MNHEY and SVGAGI. The CDR3 runs 16 residues. CDR3 sequence (DNA): TGTGCCAGCAGTTACATACGGGGGGTCGGGGCCAACGTCCTGACTTTC. As protein: CASSYIRGVGANVLTF.

The chain is built from TRBV28 and TRBJ2-1; TRBD2 matches at 7 bases. With V trimmed by 5 bases and J by 7 bases, 5 bases remained unmatched. The CDR3 loop spans 13 amino acids. Germline assignment: CDR1 MDHEN and CDR2 SYDVKM. CDR3 nucleotides: TGTGCCAGCAGTGCCTCCGGGGGGAATGAGCAGTTCTTC. As protein: CASSASGGNEQFF. Full variable domain (outside the CDR3, taken from reference TRBV28 and TRBJ2-1): DVKVTQSSRYLVKRTGEKVFLECVQDMDHENMFWYRQDPGLGLRLIYFSYDVKMKEKGDIPEGYSVSREKKERFSLILESASTNQTSMYLCASSASGGNEQFFGPGTRLTVL.

The chain uses TRBV11-3 and TRBJ1-2, with a possible D match to TRBD1 (5 bases). The germline V and J ends were trimmed by 8 bases and 12 bases, with 13 bases remaining between them. Germline values: CDR1 SGHNT, CDR2 YENEEA. The length of the CDR3 is 10 residues. CDR3 bases: TGTGCCAGCGGCTGGGACTTCGACACCTTC. Translation gives CASGWDFDTF.

This chain uses TRBV6-6 with TRBJ2-1; possible D gene TRBD2, 6 bases. V shed 5 bases and J shed 8 bases, with 13 bases lying between them. This CDR3 has 13 amino acids. Germline lookup yields CDR1 MNHNY and CDR2 SVGAGI (reference sequence). The CDR3 nucleotides are TGTGCCAGCAGTGCTAGGGAGGTACATGAGCAGTTCTTC. Its translation is CASSAREVHEQFF.

The chain couples TRBV4-2 to TRBJ2-3; TRBD2 matches at 12 bases. Trimming at V came to 4 bases and at J to 8 bases, leaving 13 bases not matched to a gene. Germline V lookup: CDR1 LGHNA, CDR2 YNFKEQ. The CDR3 is 17 residues long. As DNA, the CDR3 is TGTGCCAGCAGCCCTCAAACGGGTCTAGCGGGGGGGGGTACGCAGTATTTT. It translates to CASSPQTGLAGGGTQYF.

V and J are TRBV5-1 and TRBJ2-5; D is perhaps TRBD1 (6 bases). This CDR3 has 17 residues. V was trimmed by 0 bases and J by 0 bases, leaving 15 bases between them. CDR1 is SGHRS and CDR2 is YFSETQ in the germline V gene. DNA of the CDR3: TGCGCCAGCAGCTTGGGATTAGCGCAGGGGTACCAAGAGACCCAGTACTTC. Translated, it gives CASSLGLAQGYQETQYF.

This chain links TRBV12-5 with TRBJ2-6, with 10 positions matching TRBD1. There are 16 residues in the CDR3. The trim removed 3 bases at V and 8 bases at J, leaving 7 bases unmatched. Germline CDR1 and CDR2: LGHNT and FRNRAP. In nucleotides, the CDR3 is TGTGCTAGTGGTTTCGGGACAGGGGTCGGGACCAACGTCCTGACTTTC. Protein sequence: CASGFGTGVGTNVLTF.

The rearrangement uses TRBV28 and TRBJ2-7; a weak D match, TRBD1 (6 bases). The length of the CDR3 is 16 residues. V was cut by 3 bases and J by 6 bases, with 21 bases left in between. Germline V gene lookup returns CDR1 MDHEN and CDR2 SYDVKM. CDR3 DNA: TGTGCCAGCAGTTTCGCGACAGGAATCCGGCGAATCGAGCAGTACTTC. This encodes CASSFATGIRRIEQYF.

This chain connects TRBV28 to TRBJ2-7; 7 bases agree with TRBD2. Germline lookup yields CDR1 MDHEN and CDR2 SYDVKM. CDR3 size: 14 residues. V shed 6 bases and J 1 base; nucleotides not matched to a gene: 6. Written as DNA, the CDR3 is TGTGCCAGCAGCTGGGGGGGAAAATCCTACGAGCAGTACTTC. Translated, it gives CASSWGGKSYEQYF.

The V call is TRBV5-4, the J call TRBJ2-1; TRBD1 is a possible D gene (6 bases). The CDR3 is made up of 14 amino acids. V was cut by 4 bases and J by 7 bases, with 15 bases left in between. Per germline, CDR1 SGHNT and CDR2 YYREEE (reference sequence). CDR3 nucleotide sequence: TGTGCCAGCAGCGTGGCTCCAAGGGGGAATGAGCAGTTCTTC. Translated: CASSVAPRGNEQFF.